What follows describes a single TCR beta chain. Between the trimmed V and J ends, which lost 6 bases and 7 bases, there was a span of 9 bases. The germline V gene encodes CDR1 MDHEN and CDR2 SYDVKM. CDR3 size: 12 residues. TCRdb's table, derived via immunoSEQ multiplex PCR, lists solely in-frame clones and lacks some. The table has 150,000 to 170,000 clones, roughly 80% seen once. The entry originates in a study of blood T cell repertoires in COVID-19. The specimen was peripheral blood. This receptor was identified in a woman between 55 and 75 years old with acute or convalescent COVID-19. The rearrangement joins TRBV28 to TRBJ2-2, with a possible D match to TRBD2 (6 bases). The CDR3 sequence is CASSNGGGELFF. As DNA, the CDR3 is TGTGCCAGCAGCAACGGGGGCGGGGAGCTGTTTTTT.